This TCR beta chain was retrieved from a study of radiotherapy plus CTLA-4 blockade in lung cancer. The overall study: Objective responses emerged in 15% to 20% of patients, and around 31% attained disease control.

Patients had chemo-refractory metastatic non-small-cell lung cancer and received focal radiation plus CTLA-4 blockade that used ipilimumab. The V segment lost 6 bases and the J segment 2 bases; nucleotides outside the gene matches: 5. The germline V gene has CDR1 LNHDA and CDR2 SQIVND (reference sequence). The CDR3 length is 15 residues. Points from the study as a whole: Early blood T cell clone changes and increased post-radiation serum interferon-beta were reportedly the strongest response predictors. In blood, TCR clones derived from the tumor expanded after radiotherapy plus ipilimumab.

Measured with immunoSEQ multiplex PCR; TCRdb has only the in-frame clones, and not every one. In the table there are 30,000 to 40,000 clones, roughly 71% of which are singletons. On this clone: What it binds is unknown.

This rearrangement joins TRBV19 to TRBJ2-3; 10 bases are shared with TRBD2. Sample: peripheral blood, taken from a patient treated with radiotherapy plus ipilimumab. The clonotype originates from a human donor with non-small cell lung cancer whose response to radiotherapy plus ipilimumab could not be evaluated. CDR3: CASSSTSGNTDTQYF. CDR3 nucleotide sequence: TGTGCCAGTAGCTCTACTAGCGGGAACACAGATACGCAGTATTTT.